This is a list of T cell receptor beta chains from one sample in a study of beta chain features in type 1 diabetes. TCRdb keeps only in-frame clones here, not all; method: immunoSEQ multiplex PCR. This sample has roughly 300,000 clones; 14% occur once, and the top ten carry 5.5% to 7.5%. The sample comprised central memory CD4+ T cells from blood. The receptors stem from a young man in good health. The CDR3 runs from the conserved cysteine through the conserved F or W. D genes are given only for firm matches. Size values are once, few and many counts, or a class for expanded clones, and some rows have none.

cdr3_aa: CASSGTANPNSPLHF
cdr3_nt: TGTGCCAGCAGCGGGACGGCAAATCCGAATTCACCCCTCCACTTT
d_call: .
v_call: TRBV6-1
clone_size: few
j_call: TRBJ1-6

cdr3_aa: CSAVTGGAFF
cdr3_nt: TGCAGCGCCGTGACAGGGGGGGCTTTCTTT
d_call: TRBD1
v_call: TRBV29-1
clone_size: .
j_call: TRBJ1-1

cdr3_aa: CASGLASRDSPLHF
cdr3_nt: TGTGCTAGTGGTTTGGCCAGCAGGGACTCACCCCTCCACTTT
d_call: .
v_call: TRBV12-5
clone_size: .
j_call: TRBJ1-6

cdr3_aa: CASSLKTGTGELFF
cdr3_nt: TGTGCCAGCTCACTAAAGACAGGGACCGGGGAGCTGTTTTTT
d_call: TRBD1
v_call: TRBV18
clone_size: few
j_call: TRBJ2-2

cdr3_aa: CASSPWDRAWEVAKNIQYF
cdr3_nt: TGTGCCAGCAGCCCTTGGGACAGGGCGTGGGAGGTGGCCAAAAACATTCAGTACTTC
d_call: .
v_call: TRBV21-1
clone_size: many
j_call: TRBJ2-4

cdr3_aa: CASSQGGGRCTF
cdr3_nt: TGTGCCAGCAGCCAAGGTGGAGGGAGGTGCACCTTC
d_call: .
v_call: TRBV14
clone_size: many
j_call: TRBJ1-2

cdr3_aa: CASSQGGQGQFF
cdr3_nt: TGTGCCAGCAGCCAAGGGGGACAGGGACAGTTCTTC
d_call: TRBD1
v_call: TRBV14
clone_size: many
j_call: TRBJ2-1

cdr3_aa: CASSHVDRGLFEAFF
cdr3_nt: TGTGCCAGCAGCCATGTTGACAGGGGGCTGTTTGAAGCTTTCTTT
d_call: TRBD1
v_call: TRBV5-4
clone_size: few
j_call: TRBJ1-1

cdr3_aa: CASTPSGSNEKLFF
cdr3_nt: TGTGCCAGCACCCCAAGTGGGAGTAATGAAAAACTGTTTTTT
d_call: .
v_call: TRBV2
clone_size: few
j_call: TRBJ1-4

cdr3_aa: CASSLARGLTHNEQFF
cdr3_nt: TGTGCCAGCAGCTTAGCCAGGGGGCTTACCCACAATGAGCAGTTCTTC
d_call: TRBD1
v_call: TRBV11-2
clone_size: many
j_call: TRBJ2-1

cdr3_aa: CASSSLAGALQAFF
cdr3_nt: TGTGCCAGCAGCTCCCTCGCAGGGGCCTTGCAAGCTTTCTTT
d_call: .
v_call: TRBV11-2
clone_size: .
j_call: TRBJ1-1

cdr3_aa: CSVAFGGGFIAPNYGYTF
cdr3_nt: TGCAGCGTCGCCTTCGGGGGGGGGTTTATTGCCCCTAACTATGGCTACACCTTC
d_call: .
v_call: TRBV29-1
clone_size: .
j_call: TRBJ1-2

cdr3_aa: CAISASGGMPYEQYF
cdr3_nt: TGTGCCATCAGCGCTAGCGGAGGAATGCCCTACGAGCAGTACTTC
d_call: TRBD2
v_call: TRBV10-3
clone_size: .
j_call: TRBJ2-7

cdr3_aa: CANLTRLQGMGQPQHF
cdr3_nt: TGTGCCAACCTCACTCGTTTACAGGGTATGGGTCAGCCCCAGCATTTT
d_call: .
v_call: TRBV5-6
clone_size: .
j_call: TRBJ1-5

cdr3_aa: CASSLKTGGDRGNYGYTF
cdr3_nt: TGTGCCAGCAGTTTAAAGACGGGTGGGGATCGGGGCAACTATGGCTACACCTTC
d_call: .
v_call: TRBV27
clone_size: .
j_call: TRBJ1-2

cdr3_aa: CASSEDGYSNQPQHF
cdr3_nt: TGTGCCAGCAGTGAAGACGGATATAGCAATCAGCCCCAGCATTTT
d_call: .
v_call: TRBV2
clone_size: few
j_call: TRBJ1-5

cdr3_aa: CASSSRQGNGYTF
cdr3_nt: TGTGCCAGCAGCTCCCGACAGGGCAATGGCTACACCTTC
d_call: TRBD1
v_call: TRBV11-2
clone_size: .
j_call: TRBJ1-2

cdr3_aa: CASSSTGVGTDTQYF
cdr3_nt: TGTGCCAGCAGTTCCACTGGTGTTGGTACAGATACGCAGTATTTT
d_call: .
v_call: TRBV6-1
clone_size: .
j_call: TRBJ2-3

cdr3_aa: CASTPWGGRDNSPLHF
cdr3_nt: TGTGCCAGTACCCCATGGGGGGGGCGAGATAATTCACCCCTCCACTTT
d_call: .
v_call: TRBV19
clone_size: .
j_call: TRBJ1-6

cdr3_aa: CASRDRVSGNEQFF
cdr3_nt: TGTGCCAGCAGAGACAGGGTATCGGGCAATGAGCAGTTCTTC
d_call: TRBD1
v_call: TRBV2
clone_size: .
j_call: TRBJ2-1

cdr3_aa: CASSKVALWARCRGGTDTQYF
cdr3_nt: TGTGCCAGCAGCAAGGTAGCCTTGTGGGCTAGGTGTCGAGGCGGCACAGATACGCAGTATTTT
d_call: .
v_call: TRBV21-1
clone_size: few
j_call: TRBJ2-3

cdr3_aa: CASSSNYRYEQFF
cdr3_nt: TGTGCCAGCAGCTCGAACTACAGGTATGAGCAGTTCTTC
d_call: .
v_call: TRBV5-6
clone_size: .
j_call: TRBJ2-1

cdr3_aa: CAWSVSGASSYNEQFF
cdr3_nt: TGTGCCTGGAGTGTTTCCGGTGCGAGCTCCTACAATGAGCAGTTCTTC
d_call: .
v_call: TRBV30
clone_size: few
j_call: TRBJ2-1

cdr3_aa: CASSYGGRNQPQHF
cdr3_nt: TGTGCCAGCAGCTACGGAGGACGCAATCAGCCCCAGCATTTT
d_call: .
v_call: TRBV6-6
clone_size: .
j_call: TRBJ1-5

cdr3_aa: CASSEDPWGDTQYF
cdr3_nt: TGTGCCAGCAGTGAAGACCCATGGGGGGATACGCAGTATTTT
d_call: .
v_call: TRBV6-5
clone_size: .
j_call: TRBJ2-3

cdr3_aa: CSVEDRAGTGGQYF
cdr3_nt: TGCAGCGTTGAAGATCGGGCCGGGACAGGGGGGCAGTACTTC
d_call: TRBD1
v_call: TRBV29-1
clone_size: few
j_call: TRBJ2-7

cdr3_aa: CASSFGGGNYNEQFF
cdr3_nt: TGTGCCAGCAGCTTCGGCGGGGGGAATTACAATGAGCAGTTCTTC
d_call: TRBD2
v_call: TRBV7-2
clone_size: .
j_call: TRBJ2-1

cdr3_aa: CASSPLGGGGNTEAFF
cdr3_nt: TGCGCCAGCAGCCCCCTCGGAGGGGGGGGGAACACTGAAGCTTTCTTT
d_call: .
v_call: TRBV4-1
clone_size: .
j_call: TRBJ1-1

cdr3_aa: CASSQTPGRKNSPLHF
cdr3_nt: TGCGCCAGCAGCCAAACCCCGGGCAGGAAGAATTCACCCCTCCACTTT
d_call: .
v_call: TRBV5-4
clone_size: few
j_call: TRBJ1-6

cdr3_aa: CASSSHGDTQYF
cdr3_nt: TGTGCCAGCAGCTCTCACGGGGATACGCAGTATTTT
d_call: .
v_call: TRBV5-8
clone_size: .
j_call: TRBJ2-3

cdr3_aa: CASTKSVNSNQPQHF
cdr3_nt: TGTGCCAGCACCAAGTCCGTTAATAGCAATCAGCCCCAGCATTTT
d_call: .
v_call: TRBV6-5
clone_size: .
j_call: TRBJ1-5